This TCR beta chain derives from a study of shared clonotypes between healthy human individuals. Study in general: Aged between 18 and 49, the donors were a couple of women and a few men.

Template amounts of roughly 0.3 ug DNA, 25,000 to 35,000 T cell genomes, were employed in unsorted PBMC replicate PCRs. Profiling relied on immunoSEQ multiplex PCR, and the TCRdb table lists in-frame clones only, not all of them. The data hold a few hundred thousand clones, with around 78% observed a single time. Concerning this clone: No antigen is known for it.

Every contributor of samples was a Caucasian grown-up residing in Nashville, Tennessee. CDR1 is SQVTM, CDR2 ANQGSEA, per germline. The V end was cut by 8 bases, the J end by 1 base, with 11 bases between. The CDR3 runs to 12 residues. Overall study results and limits: The donor pool, a small one, limited the genetic and exposure-history diversity represented.

This clonotype originated in a woman aged 40 to 55 in good health. Some clones in this sample may be carry-over from other donors' samples. Sample: PBMCs. J is TRBJ2-5 and V is TRBV29-1; D remains unclear. The CDR3 loop reads CSLLGSQETQYF. Here the CDR3 DNA reads TGCAGCTTATTGGGTTCCCAAGAGACCCAGTACTTC.